Listed here are 23 T cell receptor beta chains from one sample, sequenced in a study of shared clonotypes between healthy human individuals. Only in-frame clones appear in the TCRdb table, and some are missing; sequencing was by immunoSEQ multiplex PCR. Of about 680,000 clones listed, around 92% are singletons. It was CD45RO-negative cells, positively selected for CCR7, that made up naive CD8 cells, with terminally differentiated effector memory CD45RA+ cells excluded. Sequencing was done on a sample of naive CD8+ T cells sorted from blood. The source is a young man in good health.

The chain has TRBV6-1 and TRBJ1-5; a weak D match, TRBD1 (6 bases). This CDR3 is built from 16 residues. Deletions cut 4 bases from V and 4 bases from J, with 17 bases between. Germline V gene sequence: CDR1 MNHNS, CDR2 SASEGT. The CDR3 sequence is CASSVRTGHLNQPQHF. CDR3 coding DNA: TGTGCCAGCAGTGTGCGGACGGGACATCTAAATCAGCCCCAGCATTTT.

The rearrangement links TRBV7-9 to TRBJ2-1; the match to TRBD1 covers 7 bases. Germline loops: CDR1 SEHNR, CDR2 FQNEAQ (reference sequence). CDR3 length: 13 amino acids. J was trimmed by 8 bases and V by 3 bases; bases with no gene match: 4. CDR3 residues: CASSLATGYEQFF. CDR3 DNA sequence: TGTGCCAGCAGCTTGGCGACAGGGTATGAGCAGTTCTTC.

The CDR3 loop is CASSQQKTSGTYEQYF. The CDR3 DNA follows: TGTGCCAGCAGCCAACAAAAGACTAGCGGTACCTACGAGCAGTACTTC. J is TRBJ2-7 and V is TRBV14; TRBD2 aligns across 9 bases. After removal of 2 bases from V and 2 bases from J, the junction contained 7 bases not matched to a gene. The CDR3 extends over 16 amino acids. Germline V lookup: CDR1 SGHDN, CDR2 FVKESK.

This chain links TRBV27 with TRBJ2-7, with D perhaps TRBD1 or TRBD2 (5 bases each). Germline lookup yields CDR1 MNHEY and CDR2 SMNVEV (reference sequence). V was pared by 8 bases and J by 3 bases, with 14 bases between. The CDR3 consists of 13 residues. The CDR3 bases are TGTGCCAGCGGAGCCGGGACCAGCTACGAGCAGTACTTC. Translating gives CASGAGTSYEQYF.

The chain employs TRBV7-9 and TRBJ2-5; D uncertain. Trimming stripped 5 bases from V and 5 bases from J, with 21 bases between. The germline CDR1 and CDR2 sequences are SEHNR and FQNEAQ (reference sequence). This CDR3 is built from 16 residues. Here the CDR3 reads CASSPAASGHWETQYF. The CDR3 bases are TGTGCCAGCAGCCCAGCCGCCAGTGGTCACTGGGAGACCCAGTACTTC.

The chain joins TRBV28 to TRBJ2-6; either TRBD1 or TRBD2 may fit D (5 bases each). The CDR3 has 16 amino acids. The germline V gene has CDR1 MDHEN and CDR2 SYDVKM. V lost 7 bases and J 0 bases, leaving 13 bases between the germline ends. This chain's CDR3 is CASTFGAPSGANVLTF. The CDR3 coding sequence is TGTGCCAGCACGTTCGGGGCCCCCTCTGGGGCCAACGTCCTGACTTTC.

The chain couples TRBV10-3 to TRBJ2-2; D might be TRBD1 (5 bases). V dropped 4 bases and J dropped 6 bases, with 15 bases sitting between them. CDR3 size: 15 residues. Germline V lookup: CDR1 ENHRY, CDR2 SYGVKD. The DNA for the CDR3 is TGTGCCATCAGTGTTGAGCCACAGGAAGCCGGGGAGCTGTTTTTT. Amino acids: CAISVEPQEAGELFF.

Of note for this clone: Other DNA sequences in the sample encode the same CDR3. The chain joins TRBV27 to TRBJ2-7; D is undetermined. Germline V gives CDR1 MNHEY, CDR2 SMNVEV (reference sequence). Between the trimmed V and J ends, which lost 4 bases and 0 bases, there was a span of 10 bases. This CDR3 spans 14 amino acids. This CDR3 is CASSSYRSSYEQYF. The CDR3 coding sequence is TGTGCCAGCAGTTCATATCGATCCTCCTACGAGCAGTACTTC.

The V gene is TRBV28, the J gene TRBJ2-1, with D possibly TRBD1 on 6 matching bases. V lost 5 bases, J lost 4 bases, and 12 bases lay in between. The CDR3 consists of 14 residues. The V gene's germline CDR1 is MDHEN and CDR2 SYDVKM. The CDR3 here is CASSPQGFYNEQFF. The CDR3 nucleotides read TGTGCCAGCAGTCCCCAGGGGTTTTACAATGAGCAGTTCTTC.

This clone has just a few counts. The chain recombines TRBV7-9 with TRBJ2-7; D is perhaps TRBD1 (6 bases). V was pared by 5 bases and J by 3 bases, with 17 bases between. CDR1 is SEHNR and CDR2 is FQNEAQ in the germline V gene (reference sequence). The CDR3 has 15 amino acids. The DNA of the CDR3 is TGTGCCAGCAGCCCTCCCAGCAGGGGAAACTACGAGCAGTACTTC. It codes for CASSPPSRGNYEQYF.

The chain joins TRBV2 to TRBJ2-7; 7 bases match TRBD1. V dropped 6 bases and J dropped 1; count of bases not matched to a gene: 9. Germline V lookup: CDR1 SNHLY, CDR2 FYNNEI. The CDR3 covers 15 residues. CDR3 in DNA: TGTGCCAGCAGGGAGCTGACAGGGAGTTCCTACGAGCAGTACTTC. It encodes CASRELTGSSYEQYF.

The V call is TRBV6-6, the J call TRBJ1-3, with TRBD1 matching over 7 bases. Germline CDR1 reads MNHNY; CDR2 reads SVGAGI (reference sequence). The trim removed 7 bases at V and 2 bases at J, leaving 5 bases unmatched. This CDR3 region has 14 residues. CDR3 coding DNA: TGTGCCAGCACTCCAACAGGGGCTGGAAACACCATATATTTT. Translation: CASTPTGAGNTIYF.

The rearrangement joins TRBV10-3 to TRBJ2-1; 7 positions agree with TRBD2. V gave up 2 bases and J gave up 10 bases; unmatched junction bases: 5. This CDR3 has 13 amino acids. Per the germline V gene, CDR1 is ENHRY and CDR2 is SYGVKD. The CDR3 nucleotides read TGTGCCATCAGTGAGGTATTAGCGGGCGAGCAGTTCTTC. This encodes CAISEVLAGEQFF.

V is TRBV27 and J is TRBJ2-7; D is possibly TRBD2 (5 bases). Germline loops: CDR1 MNHEY, CDR2 SMNVEV (reference sequence). The V end lost 3 bases, the J end lost 0 bases, and 9 bases lay between the germline ends. The CDR3 consists of 14 residues. In DNA form, the CDR3 reads TGTGCCAGCAGTTTCGGAGGCGTCTCCTACGAGCAGTACTTC. Its translation: CASSFGGVSYEQYF.

CDR3 nucleotides: TGTGCCAGCAGCTTAGCTTATCGGGAACTCACAGATACGCAGTATTTT. Residues: CASSLAYRELTDTQYF. This chain uses TRBV7-6 with TRBJ2-3; D is perhaps TRBD2 (5 bases). The CDR3 sequence is 16 residues long. Germline assignment: CDR1 SGHVS and CDR2 FNYEAQ. V was cut by 0 bases and J by 2 bases, with 12 bases left in between.

The J gene is TRBJ2-7, the V gene TRBV7-2, with D possibly matching TRBD2 (5 bases). Trimming stripped 1 base from V and 2 bases from J, with 15 bases between. The germline V gene has CDR1 SGHTA and CDR2 FQGNSA. There are 16 residues in the CDR3. DNA of the CDR3: TGTGCCAGCAGCTTAGTCCCGTCCAGCGGAACCTACGAGCAGTACTTC. It encodes CASSLVPSSGTYEQYF.

The V gene is TRBV15, the J gene TRBJ2-7; D gene uncertain. The CDR3 runs 16 residues. CDR1 LNHNV and CDR2 YYDKDF come from the germline V gene (reference sequence). The germline V and J ends were trimmed by 0 bases and 6 bases, with 18 bases remaining between them. The CDR3 region has the DNA TGTGCCACCAGCAGAGATCAGGCAGGTGGCCCAGGCGAGCAGTACTTC. Protein product: CATSRDQAGGPGEQYF. The full variable domain, with the rest looked up from reference TRBV15 and TRBJ2-7, is DAMVIQNPRYQVTQFGKPVTLSCSQTLNHNVMYWYQQKSSQAPKLLFHYYDKDFNNEADTPDNFQSRRPNTSFCFLDIRSPGLGDTAMYLCATSRDQAGGPGEQYFGPGTRLTVT.

This clone was recorded once. This chain joins TRBV28 and TRBJ2-2, with D unresolved. The CDR3 totals 12 residues. Between the trimmed V and J ends, which lost 2 bases and 6 bases, there was a span of 4 bases. Germline V gene data show CDR1 as MDHEN and CDR2 as SYDVKM. The DNA for the CDR3 is TGTGCCAGCAGTTTAGACGCCGGGGAGCTGTTTTTT. This translates into CASSLDAGELFF.

The chain couples TRBV7-6 to TRBJ2-1, with 9 bases aligning to TRBD2. The CDR3 totals 17 residues. Germline V gene sequence: CDR1 SGHVS, CDR2 FNYEAQ. Trimming removed 1 base from V and 0 bases from J; junction bases left unmatched: 4. The CDR3 sequence: CASSLEGAGGSYNEQFF. DNA for the CDR3: TGTGCCAGCAGCTTAGAGGGAGCGGGAGGCTCCTACAATGAGCAGTTCTTC. Supplemented by reference TRBV7-6 and TRBJ2-1, the full variable domain reads GAGVSQSPRYKVTKRGQDVALRCDPISGHVSLYWYRQALGQGPEFLTYFNYEAQQDKSGLPNDRFSAERPEGSISTLTIQRTEQRDSAMYRCASSLEGAGGSYNEQFFGPGTRLTVL.

The J gene is TRBJ2-1, the V gene TRBV5-6, with D unresolved. Looked up from germline, CDR1 is SGHDT and CDR2 is YYEEEE. Trimming stripped 2 bases from V and 10 bases from J, with 10 bases between. This CDR3 is 12 amino acids long. The CDR3 DNA reads as TGTGCCAGCAGCTTAGGGCGCCACGAGCAGTTCTTC. Protein sequence: CASSLGRHEQFF.

This chain joins TRBV5-6 and TRBJ2-3; D gene uncertain. The germline V gene has CDR1 SGHDT and CDR2 YYEEEE. This CDR3 region has 12 residues. Trimming removed 2 bases from V and 2 bases from J, with 3 bases in between. The CDR3 spells CASSFLTDTQYF. The CDR3 coding sequence is TGTGCCAGCAGCTTCCTCACAGATACGCAGTATTTT.

V and J are TRBV29-1 and TRBJ2-1; D is undetermined. Trimming removed 0 bases from V and 10 bases from J, with 10 bases in between. The CDR3 covers 12 residues. Germline CDR1 and CDR2: SQVTM and ANQGSEA. CDR3 coding DNA: TGCAGCGTTGAAGATGGGTCAAGGGAGCAGTTCTTC. Translated: CSVEDGSREQFF.

The chain employs TRBV4-1 and TRBJ2-7; TRBD1 is a possible D gene (6 bases). The CDR3 has 16 amino acids. V was trimmed by 5 bases and J by 1 base, leaving 18 bases between them. Germline loops: CDR1 MGHRA, CDR2 YSYEKL. The CDR3 DNA is TGCGCCAGCAGCAAGACAGGAGGTCAGGCTTCCTACGAGCAGTACTTC. Protein sequence: CASSKTGGQASYEQYF.